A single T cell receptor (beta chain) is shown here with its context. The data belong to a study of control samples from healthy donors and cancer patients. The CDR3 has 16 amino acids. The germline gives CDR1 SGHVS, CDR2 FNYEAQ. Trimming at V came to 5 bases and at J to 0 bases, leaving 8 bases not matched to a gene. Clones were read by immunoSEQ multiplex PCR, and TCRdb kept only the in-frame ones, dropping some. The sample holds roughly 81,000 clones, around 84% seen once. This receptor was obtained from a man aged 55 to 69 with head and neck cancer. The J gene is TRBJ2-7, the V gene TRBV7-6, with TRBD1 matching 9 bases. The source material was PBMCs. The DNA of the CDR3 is TGTGCCAGCAGCCTAAAACCGGGACAGGGCTCCTACGAGCAGTACTTC. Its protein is CASSLKPGQGSYEQYF.